The text below deals with one T cell receptor (beta chain). Its antigen is not known. Assay: immunoSEQ multiplex PCR; the TCRdb copy retains only in-frame clones and omits some. The sample includes 10,000 or so clones, around 74% of them seen just once. The data derive from a study of OX40 agonist ivuxolimab in advanced cancers. Background on the study: Ivuxolimab, an antibody that agonizes OX40 (CD134), was administered to the patients. Dose-escalation patients suffered from hepatocellular carcinoma, melanoma, renal cell or head and neck cancer.

Findings and caveats of the study: Some nonresponders likewise displayed low normalized T-cell clonal expansion.

The CDR3 length is 16 residues. V shed 2 bases and J 2 bases; nucleotides not matched to a gene: 6. Germline values: CDR1 MNHEY, CDR2 SMNVEV (reference sequence). The clonotype comes from an adult with an advanced solid tumor such as melanoma, head and neck, liver or kidney cancer. The chain recombines TRBV27 with TRBJ2-3, with TRBD2 matching over 8 bases. The sample here was CD4+ or CD8+ T cells sorted from blood, taken in a trial of the OX40 agonist ivuxolimab. The DNA for the CDR3 is TGTGCCAGCAGTTTAAGTCCAGCGGGAGCCACAGATACGCAGTATTTT. Its protein is CASSLSPAGATDTQYF.